Included here is one T cell receptor beta chain sequence, with context. The CDR3 totals 11 residues. Trimming stripped 4 bases from V and 10 bases from J, with 10 bases between. These data come from a study of blood T cell repertoires in COVID-19. Study as a whole: Nucleic acid was either cDNA or gDNA, and it came from T cells, B-cell-depleted T cells, or PBMCs.

Some clones are missing from TCRdb's copy, which holds only in-frame ones; the method was immunoSEQ multiplex PCR. The profile shows approximately 220,000 clones, about four fifths of them singletons. Everyone who took part was roughly 18 to 89 years old, and they came from roughly 25 US areas. In assigning cohorts, the study relied on participant-reported clinical history. The sample comprised PBMCs or T cells enriched from blood (not recorded which). This chain links TRBV12-3 or TRBV12-4 with TRBJ1-2; D gene unclear. This receptor was obtained from a middle-aged woman who had been exposed to COVID-19. DNA for the CDR3: TGTGCCAGCAGTTCGGAGGGCCTCTACACCTTC. This encodes CASSSEGLYTF.